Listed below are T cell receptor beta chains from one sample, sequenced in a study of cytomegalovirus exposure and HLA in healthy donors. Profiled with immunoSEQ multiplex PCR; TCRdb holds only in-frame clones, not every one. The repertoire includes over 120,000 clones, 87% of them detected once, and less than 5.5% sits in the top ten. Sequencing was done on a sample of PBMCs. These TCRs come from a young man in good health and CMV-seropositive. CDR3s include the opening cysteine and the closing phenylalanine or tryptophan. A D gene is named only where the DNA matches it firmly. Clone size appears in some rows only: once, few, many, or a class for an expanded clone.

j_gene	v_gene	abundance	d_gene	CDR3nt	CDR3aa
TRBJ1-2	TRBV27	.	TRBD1	TGTGCCAGCGGACAGGGCTGGGGCTACACCTTC	CASGQGWGYTF
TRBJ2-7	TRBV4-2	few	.	TGTGCCAGCAGCCAAGATGGGCAGACCTACGAGCAGTACTTC	CASSQDGQTYEQYF
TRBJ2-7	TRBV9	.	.	TGTGCCAGCAGCGTAGGCGACAGGAATTCCTACGAGCAGTACTTC	CASSVGDRNSYEQYF
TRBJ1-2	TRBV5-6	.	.	TGTGCCAGCAGCGGGACATTTCCCGAGCGGGGCTACACCTTC	CASSGTFPERGYTF
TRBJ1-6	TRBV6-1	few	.	TGTGCCAGCAGCGTGGCGGGATCACCCCTCCACTTT	CASSVAGSPLHF
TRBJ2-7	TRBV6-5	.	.	TGTGCCAGCAGCCGGCATGGGGCGGCCTACGAGCAGTACTTC	CASSRHGAAYEQYF
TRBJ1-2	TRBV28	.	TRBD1	TGTGCCAGCAGTTTAGGAGGGACAGGGAGGGGTGGCTACACCTTC	CASSLGGTGRGGYTF
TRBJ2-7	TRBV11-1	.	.	TGTGCCAGCAGCTCCCGGCTAGTCGCCTACGAGCAGTACTTC	CASSSRLVAYEQYF
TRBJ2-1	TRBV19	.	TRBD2	TGTGCCAGTAGTATAGCGGGAGGGCCAAATGAGCAGTTCTTC	CASSIAGGPNEQFF
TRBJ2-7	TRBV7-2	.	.	TGTGCCAGCAGCCGCCGGGCTCCCACAGGAAGCGGGACAATCTACGAGCAGTACTTC	CASSRRAPTGSGTIYEQYF
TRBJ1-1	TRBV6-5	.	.	TGTGCCAGCAGTTACTCGACAGTAACTGTGAACACTGAAGCTTTCTTT	CASSYSTVTVNTEAFF
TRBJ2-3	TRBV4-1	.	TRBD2	TGCGCCAGCAGCCGAGGGACTAGCGGGGGGGTTAGCACAGATACGCAGTATTTT	CASSRGTSGGVSTDTQYF
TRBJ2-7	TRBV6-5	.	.	TGTGCCAGCACCCGGACAACTACCTACGAGCAGTACTTC	CASTRTTTYEQYF
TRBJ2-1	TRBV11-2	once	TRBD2	TGTGCCAGCAGCCAAGGGACTAGCGGTTACAATGAGCAGTTCTTC	CASSQGTSGYNEQFF
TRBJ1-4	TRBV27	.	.	TGTGCCAGCAGTTTCAGGCCAAGGGAAAAACTGTTTTTT	CASSFRPREKLFF
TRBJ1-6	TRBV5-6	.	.	TGTGCCAGCAGCCGGGACTATAATTCACCCCTCCACTTT	CASSRDYNSPLHF
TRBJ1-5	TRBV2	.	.	TGTGCCAGCAGTCTCCGGGACATAATCATAAGAAGCAATCAGCCCCAGCATTTT	CASSLRDIIIRSNQPQHF
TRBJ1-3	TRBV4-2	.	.	TGTGCCAGCAGCCAAGAAGGCGGACACTCTGGAAACACCATATATTTT	CASSQEGGHSGNTIYF
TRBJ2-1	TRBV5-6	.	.	TGTGCCAGCAGCCCTGGACAGTACAATGAGCAGTTCTTC	CASSPGQYNEQFF
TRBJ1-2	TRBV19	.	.	TGTGCCAGTACCATTTACCGGGTCTCGGCGAGCTATGGCTACACCTTC	CASTIYRVSASYGYTF
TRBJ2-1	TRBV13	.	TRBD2	TGTGCCAGCAGCTCGCGGGAGTCCCACAATGAGCAGTTCTTC	CASSSRESHNEQFF
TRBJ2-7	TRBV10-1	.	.	TGCGCCAGCAGTCAGTTCGGGAGTGGAGTAGGAGAGCAGTACTTC	CASSQFGSGVGEQYF
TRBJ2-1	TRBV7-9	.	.	TGTGCCAGCAGCTTAGTCGGAGCTGAGCAGTTCTTC	CASSLVGAEQFF
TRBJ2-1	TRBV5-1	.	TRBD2	TGCGCCAGCAGCTTCTCTAGCGGGAGGGCCTACAATGAGCAGTTCTTC	CASSFSSGRAYNEQFF
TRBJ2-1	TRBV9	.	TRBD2	TGTGCCAGCAGCCCTTGGCTAGCGGCAAACAATGAGCAGTTCTTC	CASSPWLAANNEQFF
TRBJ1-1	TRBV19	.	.	TGTGCCAGTAGTATAGGAACAGTAGGCACTGAAGCTTTCTTT	CASSIGTVGTEAFF
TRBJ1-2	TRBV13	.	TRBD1	TGTGCCAGCAGCGACATCGACAGGGGGAATGGCTACACCTTC	CASSDIDRGNGYTF
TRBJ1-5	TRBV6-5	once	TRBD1	TGTGCCACCGCCGGGACAGCGGACAATCAGCCCCAGCATTTT	CATAGTADNQPQHF
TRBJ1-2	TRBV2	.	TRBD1	TGTGCCAGCAGTGAAGTGGCAGGGGGCTATGGCTACACCTTC	CASSEVAGGYGYTF
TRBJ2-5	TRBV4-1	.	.	TGCGCCAGCAGCCAAGACCCAGGAAGGGGAGGCAGGGAGACCCAGTACTTC	CASSQDPGRGGRETQYF
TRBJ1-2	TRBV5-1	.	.	TGCGCCAGCAGCTTGGGGAGTTATGGCTACACCTTC	CASSLGSYGYTF
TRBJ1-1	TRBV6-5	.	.	TGTGCCAGCAGTCGCCGACTTTTATCTGGCACTGAAGCTTTCTTT	CASSRRLLSGTEAFF
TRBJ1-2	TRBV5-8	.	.	TGTGCCAGCAGCTTGGGAACGCTAGCTAACTATGGCTACACCTTC	CASSLGTLANYGYTF
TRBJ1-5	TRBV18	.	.	TGTGCCAGCTCACCACTTGGAGGAGGGTCTAATCAGCCCCAGCATTTT	CASSPLGGGSNQPQHF
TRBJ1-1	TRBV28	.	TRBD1	TGTGCCAGCAGTTTGACTCGACAGGGGCCGAACACTGAAGCTTTCTTT	CASSLTRQGPNTEAFF
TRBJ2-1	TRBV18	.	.	TGTGCCAGCTCACCACCTAGCATCACTATATACAATGAGCAGTTCTTC	CASSPPSITIYNEQFF
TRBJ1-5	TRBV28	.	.	TGTGCCAGCAGTTCCAATAGCAATCAGCCCCAGCATTTT	CASSSNSNQPQHF
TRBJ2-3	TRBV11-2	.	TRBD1	TGTGCCAGCAGCTTATCAACTCAGGGGGTGGCAGATACGCAGTATTTT	CASSLSTQGVADTQYF
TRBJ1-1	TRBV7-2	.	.	TGTGCCAGCAGCCCGCCGGTCGGGGGGGGGAACACTGAAGCTTTCTTT	CASSPPVGGGNTEAFF
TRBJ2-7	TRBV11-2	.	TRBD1	TGTGCCAGCAGCCTAGGGACAGGGTCGTTTTGGGCGGGCTACGAGCAGTACTTC	CASSLGTGSFWAGYEQYF
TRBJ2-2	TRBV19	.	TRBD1	TGTGCCAGTAGTATAGGGGACAGGGCGATCGTGGGCGGGGAGCTGTTTTTT	CASSIGDRAIVGGELFF
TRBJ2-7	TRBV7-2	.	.	TGTGCCACCTCCATACAGGGTTCCTACGAGCAGTACTTC	CATSIQGSYEQYF
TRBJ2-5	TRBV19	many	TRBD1	TGTGCCAGTAGTAGGGACAGTCAAGAGACCCAGTACTTC	CASSRDSQETQYF
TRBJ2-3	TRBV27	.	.	TGTGCCAGCAGTCCTCGACTCTCCTCGAGGGTGGATACGCAGTATTTT	CASSPRLSSRVDTQYF
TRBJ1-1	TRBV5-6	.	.	TGTGCCAGCAGCTTGGGAGGGGGCACTGAAGCTTTCTTT	CASSLGGGTEAFF
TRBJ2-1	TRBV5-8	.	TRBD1	TGTGCCAGCAGATTCGACAGGGGCAATGAGCAGTTCTTC	CASRFDRGNEQFF
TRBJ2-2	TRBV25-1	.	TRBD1	TGTGCCAACAGTGAGGACAGGGGGCATAACACCGGGGAGCTGTTTTTT	CANSEDRGHNTGELFF
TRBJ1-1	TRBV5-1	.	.	TGCGCCAGCAGCGTACAACAGGGTAACACTGAAGCTTTCTTT	CASSVQQGNTEAFF
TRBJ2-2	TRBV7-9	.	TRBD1	TGTGCCAGCAGCTTCGGGACAGGGTGGATGACCGGGGAGCTGTTTTTT	CASSFGTGWMTGELFF
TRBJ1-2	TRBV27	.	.	TGTGCCAGCAGTCCCGGACAGAGCTATGGCTACACCTTC	CASSPGQSYGYTF
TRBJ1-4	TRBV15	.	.	TGTGCCACCAGCCCCCACGGCGGTTATAATGAAAAACTGTTTTTT	CATSPHGGYNEKLFF
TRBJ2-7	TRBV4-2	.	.	TGTGCCAGCAGCCAAGAAAGCGTTAGCTCCTACGAGCAGTACTTC	CASSQESVSSYEQYF
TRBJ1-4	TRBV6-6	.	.	TGTGCCAGCAGTTACTCACAGGGAAGAAGGGAAAAACTGTTTTTT	CASSYSQGRREKLFF
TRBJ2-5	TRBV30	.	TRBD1	TGTGCCTGGAGCCGGGACAGGAGCTCGTACCAAGAGACCCAGTACTTC	CAWSRDRSSYQETQYF
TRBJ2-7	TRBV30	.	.	TGTGCCTGGAGTGTGTTTGCAGGGGGGATCTCCTACGAGCAGTACTTC	CAWSVFAGGISYEQYF
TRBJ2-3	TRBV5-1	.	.	TGCGCCAGCAGCCTGACAGGCCGGGACACAGATACGCAGTATTTT	CASSLTGRDTDTQYF
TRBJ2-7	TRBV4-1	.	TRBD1	TGCGCCAGCAGCCGGGACAGGGGACGGGAGCAGTACTTC	CASSRDRGREQYF
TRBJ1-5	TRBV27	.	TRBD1	TGTGCCAGCAGTTTGAGGGGGCTGGTAGGGCCCCAGCATTTT	CASSLRGLVGPQHF
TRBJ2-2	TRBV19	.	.	TGTGCCAGTAGTTCCGGACTACTCGGGGAGCTGTTTTTT	CASSSGLLGELFF